This entry is about one TCR beta chain. Some clones are missing from TCRdb's copy, which holds only in-frame ones; the method was immunoSEQ multiplex PCR. The sample has roughly 65,000 clones, roughly nine tenths seen once. The data originate from a study of OX40 agonist ivuxolimab in advanced cancers. There are 12 residues in the CDR3. CDR1 and CDR2 (germline): SGHRS, YFSETQ. The germline V and J ends were trimmed by 5 bases and 0 bases, with 2 bases remaining between them. The chain is built from TRBV5-1 and TRBJ2-2, with D unresolved. This TCR came from an adult with an advanced solid tumor such as melanoma, head and neck, liver or kidney cancer. The sample here was CD4+ or CD8+ T cells sorted from blood, taken in a trial of the OX40 agonist ivuxolimab. The CDR3: CASRANTGELFF. CDR3 DNA: TGCGCCAGCAGAGCGAACACCGGGGAGCTGTTTTTT.